This T cell receptor beta chain stems from a study of blood T cell repertoires in COVID-19. Germline-derived CDR1 and CDR2 are LGHDT and YNNKEL (reference sequence). The CDR3 covers 14 residues. V shed 3 bases, J shed 1 base, and the junction held 2 bases outside the gene matches. Libraries were prepared by immunoSEQ multiplex PCR; TCRdb keeps only in-frame clonotypes and omits some of them. This repertoire shows roughly 150,000 clones, about nine tenths found once; its top ten account for roughly 4%. The TCR was taken from a woman between 35 and 50 years old who had been exposed to COVID-19. Material for sequencing was PBMCs or T cells enriched from blood (not recorded which). This chain uses TRBV3-1 (or the pseudogene TRBV3-2) with TRBJ1-2; 7 nucleotides align to TRBD1. This CDR3 is CASSQGQINYGYTF. The CDR3, as DNA: TGTGCCAGCAGCCAGGGACAGATTAACTATGGCTACACCTTC.